These 3 T cell receptor beta chains originate from one sample sequenced in a study of T cells after yellow fever vaccination. TCRdb called the 5' RACE reads again in MiXCR, with one record for every CDR3 protein. The sample consists of approximately 600,000 distinct CDR3 sequences, 9% to 15% of them appearing once. Sequencing used PBMCs, obtained on the day of the yellow fever booster vaccination. The receptors stem from a man under 40 who received the YFV17D yellow fever vaccine.

The chain employs TRBV12-3 or TRBV12-4 and TRBJ2-1; 15 bases fit TRBD2. The CDR3 runs to 19 residues. V lost 6 bases, J lost 0 bases, and 9 bases stayed unmatched. CDR3 DNA: TGTGCCAGCAGAACACCGGGACTAGCGGGAGGAAGCTCCTACAATGAGCAGTTCTTC. Translating gives CASRTPGLAGGSSYNEQFF.

V gene TRBV7-8 combines with J gene TRBJ2-2, with 10 bases identical to TRBD2. V trimming: 5 bases; J trimming: 6 bases; junction bases outside the gene matches: 9. The CDR3 runs to 16 residues. Germline CDR1 and CDR2: SGHVS and FQNEAQ. Here the CDR3 reads CASSISAGGVAGELFF. CDR3 nucleotides: TGTGCCAGCAGCATTTCAGCGGGAGGGGTTGCCGGGGAGCTGTTTTTT.

This sequence joins TRBV20-1 and TRBJ1-1; D not certain. Germline loops: CDR1 DFQATT, CDR2 SNEGSKA (reference sequence). V was shortened by 1 base and J by 9 bases, with 12 bases between the two germline ends. The CDR3 loop spans 12 amino acids. CDR3 DNA sequence: TGCAGTGCTAGAGGCCCAGGTGAGAAAGCTTTCTTT. It yields the protein CSARGPGEKAFF.